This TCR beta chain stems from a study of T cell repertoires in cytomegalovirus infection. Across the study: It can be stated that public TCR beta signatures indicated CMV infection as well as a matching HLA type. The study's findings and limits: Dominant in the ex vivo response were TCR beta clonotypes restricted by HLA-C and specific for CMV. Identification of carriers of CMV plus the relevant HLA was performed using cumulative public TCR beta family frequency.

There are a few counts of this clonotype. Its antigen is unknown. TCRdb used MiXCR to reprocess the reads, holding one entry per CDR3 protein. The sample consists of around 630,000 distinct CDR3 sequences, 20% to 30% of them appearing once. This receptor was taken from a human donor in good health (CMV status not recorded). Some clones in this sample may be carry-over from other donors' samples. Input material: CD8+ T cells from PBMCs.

Written as DNA, the CDR3 is TGCGCCAGCAGCCGGGCAGGGGATTTGCCCCTCCACTTT. This gives the protein CASSRAGDLPLHF. V gene TRBV4-3 combines with J gene TRBJ1-6; tentative D call: TRBD1 (6 bases). The CDR3 extends over 13 amino acids. The V gene lost 4 bases and the J gene lost 13 bases, with 14 bases spanning the gap. Per the germline V gene, CDR1 is LGHNA and CDR2 is YSLEER.